This TCR beta chain was sequenced in a study of blood T cell repertoires in COVID-19. Whole-study context: Spain, Italy and the United States supplied samples that represented acute and convalescent COVID-19.

This CDR3 is 16 amino acids long. In germline, CDR1 is LNHDA, CDR2 SQIVND (reference sequence). Trimming shortened V by 5 bases and J by 7 bases, and 20 bases separated the two germline ends. Per the original data handling: Reference gene primer amplification yielded estimated nucleated cell counts. Libraries were prepared by immunoSEQ multiplex PCR; TCRdb keeps only in-frame clonotypes and omits some of them. V and J calls and clone size follow that table, whereas D and trimming were derived from the DNA. Found here are approximately 260,000 clones, about 80% of them singletons; the top ten hold around 9.6%.

The clonotype originates from a woman aged 80 or older with acute or convalescent COVID-19. Sample: peripheral blood. V and J are TRBV19 and TRBJ1-4; D perhaps matches TRBD1 (6 bases). CDR3 in amino acids: CASSSWGRDVSEKLFF. DNA of the CDR3: TGTGCCAGTAGTTCCTGGGGGCGAGATGTTTCTGAAAAACTGTTTTTT. Supplemented by reference TRBV19 and TRBJ1-4, the full variable domain reads DGGITQSPKYLFRKEGQNVTLSCEQNLNHDAMYWYRQDPGQGLRLIYYSQIVNDFQKGDIAEGYSVSREKKESFPLTVTSAQKNPTAFYLCASSSWGRDVSEKLFFGSGTQLSVL.